Listed below are T cell receptor beta chains from one sample, sequenced in a study of shared clonotypes between healthy human individuals. Here immunoSEQ multiplex PCR was the method, and the copy in TCRdb shows in-frame clones only, minus some. Among 2 million to 2.5 million clones listed, less than 95% were seen once. The sequencing sample was made of naive CD4+ T cells from PBMCs. All receptors derive from a young man in good health. Some clones in this sample may be carry-over from other donors' samples. CDR3s leave out the opening cysteine and the closing phenylalanine or tryptophan. Each record gives: V gene, CDR3 length, J gene, CDR3 protein.

v_call: TRBV19
cdr3_length: 12
j_call: TRBJ2-5
cdr3_aa: ASSPEFGWETQY

v_call: TRBV6-5
cdr3_length: 11
j_call: TRBJ1-1
cdr3_aa: ASSYSRGTEAF

v_call: TRBV10-3
cdr3_length: 17
j_call: TRBJ2-7
cdr3_aa: AISERQGVGTSGAYEQY

v_call: TRBV9
cdr3_length: 15
j_call: TRBJ2-1
cdr3_aa: ASSPRGGTSSYNEQF

v_call: TRBV14
cdr3_length: 15
j_call: TRBJ2-2
cdr3_aa: ASSQVLREGTSGELF

v_call: TRBV19
cdr3_length: 12
j_call: TRBJ2-5
cdr3_aa: ASSLWVAGATQY

v_call: TRBV19
cdr3_length: 12
j_call: TRBJ1-1
cdr3_aa: ASSIRSANTEAF

v_call: TRBV27
cdr3_length: 11
j_call: TRBJ2-2
cdr3_aa: ASTGSRAGELF

v_call: TRBV5-1
cdr3_length: 11
j_call: TRBJ2-7
cdr3_aa: ASSLARGDEQY

v_call: TRBV5-1
cdr3_length: 10
j_call: TRBJ1-1
cdr3_aa: ASSPLGAEAF

v_call: TRBV19
cdr3_length: 12
j_call: TRBJ1-2
cdr3_aa: ASTDRASGYGYT

v_call: TRBV5-4
cdr3_length: 14
j_call: TRBJ1-2
cdr3_aa: ASSTGQGDLGYGYT

v_call: TRBV6-1
cdr3_length: 10
j_call: TRBJ1-2
cdr3_aa: ASRFSTGGYT

v_call: TRBV7-8
cdr3_length: 13
j_call: TRBJ2-1
cdr3_aa: ASSPWTASYNEQF

v_call: TRBV7-9
cdr3_length: 13
j_call: TRBJ1-1
cdr3_aa: ASSLVQGRATEAF

v_call: TRBV7-2
cdr3_length: 11
j_call: TRBJ1-1
cdr3_aa: ASSYTGFTEAF

v_call: TRBV4-1
cdr3_length: 14
j_call: TRBJ2-7
cdr3_aa: ASSQGWTGGAREQY

v_call: TRBV9
cdr3_length: 13
j_call: TRBJ1-4
cdr3_aa: ASSVVQGANEKLF

v_call: TRBV2
cdr3_length: 11
j_call: TRBJ1-4
cdr3_aa: ASNGQLNEKLF

v_call: TRBV5-4
cdr3_length: 14
j_call: TRBJ2-3
cdr3_aa: ASSSGGGSVRDTQY

v_call: TRBV30
cdr3_length: 11
j_call: TRBJ2-1
cdr3_aa: AWSGLLYNEQF

v_call: TRBV10-2
cdr3_length: 12
j_call: TRBJ2-7
cdr3_aa: ASRQTGSSYEQY

v_call: TRBV4-3
cdr3_length: 11
j_call: TRBJ1-5
cdr3_aa: ASSQGLNQPQH

v_call: TRBV28
cdr3_length: 13
j_call: TRBJ1-2
cdr3_aa: ASSRKDRVRYGYT

v_call: TRBV5-1
cdr3_length: 16
j_call: TRBJ2-3
cdr3_aa: ASSLAGGGAYGGDTQY

v_call: TRBV7-6
cdr3_length: 11
j_call: TRBJ2-7
cdr3_aa: ASSLSVRGEQY

v_call: TRBV7-2
cdr3_length: 14
j_call: TRBJ2-2
cdr3_aa: ASSLFSRGPTGELF

v_call: TRBV6-5
cdr3_length: 12
j_call: TRBJ1-3
cdr3_aa: ASSSGGSGNTIY

v_call: TRBV4-3
cdr3_length: 13
j_call: TRBJ2-7
cdr3_aa: ASSLTSGTGYEQY

v_call: TRBV5-1
cdr3_length: 13
j_call: TRBJ2-7
cdr3_aa: ASSLESRGIYEQY

v_call: TRBV2
cdr3_length: 13
j_call: TRBJ2-2
cdr3_aa: ASSGKGRFTGELF

v_call: TRBV7-9
cdr3_length: 13
j_call: TRBJ2-7
cdr3_aa: ASSLAGPEALEQY

v_call: TRBV10-1
cdr3_length: 14
j_call: TRBJ2-7
cdr3_aa: ASPYGLRDSSYEQY

v_call: TRBV28
cdr3_length: 14
j_call: TRBJ2-2
cdr3_aa: ASSARGRRKTGELF

v_call: TRBV19
cdr3_length: 13
j_call: TRBJ1-3
cdr3_aa: ASTPRGSTFDTIY

v_call: TRBV14
cdr3_length: 9
j_call: TRBJ1-1
cdr3_aa: ASSPGLGAF

v_call: TRBV5-1
cdr3_length: 13
j_call: TRBJ2-5
cdr3_aa: ASSPSPGPQETQY

v_call: TRBV5-4
cdr3_length: 15
j_call: TRBJ2-7
cdr3_aa: ASSSLFKTGPSYEQY

v_call: TRBV5-1
cdr3_length: 13
j_call: TRBJ2-2
cdr3_aa: ASSPSTTNTGELF

v_call: TRBV5-1
cdr3_length: 13
j_call: TRBJ2-3
cdr3_aa: ASSLGWGNTDTQY

v_call: TRBV6-1
cdr3_length: 15
j_call: TRBJ2-1
cdr3_aa: ASSESWGRGRYNEQF

v_call: TRBV5-6
cdr3_length: 13
j_call: TRBJ2-7
cdr3_aa: ASSLVAGVTREQY

v_call: TRBV10-3
cdr3_length: 17
j_call: TRBJ2-1
cdr3_aa: AISQRTSGDLSSYNEQF